This passage covers 31 T cell receptor beta chains from one sample sequenced in a study of blood T cell repertoires in COVID-19. Clones were read by immunoSEQ multiplex PCR, and TCRdb kept only the in-frame ones, dropping some. The sample lists about 120,000 clones, about 80% occurring once. Sequenced input: peripheral blood. Source of these receptors: a woman aged 50 to 65 with acute or convalescent COVID-19.

The V and J genes are TRBV11-3 and TRBJ2-1; TRBD1 aligns across 9 bases. Germline V lookup: CDR1 SGHNT, CDR2 YENEEA. The junction had 3 bases not matched to a gene; V was cut back by 4 bases and J by 2 bases. The CDR3 contains 15 residues. The CDR3 sequence is CASSSGQGTYNEQFF. The CDR3 nucleotides are TGTGCCAGCAGCTCTGGACAGGGGACCTACAATGAGCAGTTCTTC.

The V call is TRBV19, the J call TRBJ2-3; 8 positions match TRBD2. There are 17 residues in the CDR3. The trim removed 4 bases at V and 4 bases at J, leaving 13 bases unmatched. Germline V gene sequence: CDR1 LNHDA, CDR2 SQIVND (reference sequence). The CDR3 protein is CASSTALTGGMADTQYF. In DNA, the CDR3 is TGTGCCAGTAGTACCGCCCTCACGGGGGGGATGGCAGATACGCAGTATTTT.

V and J are TRBV27 and TRBJ1-4; a weak D match, TRBD1 (6 bases). Germline CDR1 MNHEY, CDR2 SMNVEV (reference sequence). The CDR3 has 16 amino acids. The germline V and J ends were trimmed by 6 bases and 3 bases, with 17 bases remaining between them. The DNA for the CDR3 is TGTGCCAGCAGACTAACAGGGAGTGGAGCTAATGAAAAACTGTTTTTT. Protein product: CASRLTGSGANEKLFF.

The gene calls are TRBV12-5 and TRBJ2-7; D is perhaps TRBD1 (6 bases). The ends were cut back, 5 bases at V and 7 bases at J, with 12 bases in the middle. The CDR3 is 12 amino acids. CDR1 and CDR2 from the germline V gene are LGHNT and FRNRAP. The CDR3 region has the DNA TGTGCTAGTGGTACAGGGAGCGGTGAGCAGTACTTC. Translated: CASGTGSGEQYF.

The chain uses TRBV9 and TRBJ2-3, with 10 bases aligning to TRBD2. Germline V gene sequence: CDR1 SGDLS, CDR2 YYNGEE. With 0 bases clipped from V and 4 bases from J, the junction kept 5 bases outside the gene matches. The CDR3 spans 16 residues. The DNA for the CDR3 is TGTGCCAGCAGCGTAGATCCTAGCGGGAGCCCAGATACGCAGTATTTT. Translating it yields CASSVDPSGSPDTQYF.

To note about this clone: A junction boundary mismatches the germline segment, possibly from a read error. The chain recombines TRBV7-7 with TRBJ1-1; the D gene is possibly TRBD1 (5 bases). The CDR3 contains 13 residues. Germline CDR1 is SSHAT and CDR2 is FNYEAQ (reference sequence). This CDR3 is CASSLDRNTEAFF. The CDR3, as DNA: TGTGCTAGCAGCCTAGACAGGAACACTGAAGCTTTCTTT.

This clone was observed a single time. The chain combines TRBV29-1 with TRBJ2-3, with 7 bases identical to TRBD1. This CDR3 has 13 amino acids. The ends lost 3 bases at V and 1 base at J; junction bases unmatched: 1. CDR1 is SQVTM, CDR2 ANQGSEA, per germline. CDR3 bases: TGCAGCGTTGAGACAGGGCGCACAGATACGCAGTATTTT. It translates to CSVETGRTDTQYF.

The rearrangement joins TRBV14 to TRBJ2-5; 7 bases are shared with TRBD2. Germline lookup yields CDR1 SGHDN and CDR2 FVKESK. The trim removed 2 bases at V and 0 bases at J, leaving 6 bases unmatched. The CDR3 covers 16 residues. The CDR3 region is CASSQFLAVNQETQYF. In DNA form, the CDR3 reads TGTGCCAGCAGCCAATTCCTAGCGGTAAACCAAGAGACCCAGTACTTC. The full variable domain, completed using reference TRBV14 and TRBJ2-5, is EAGVTQFPSHSVIEKGQTVTLRCDPISGHDNLYWYRRVMGKEIKFLLHFVKESKQDESGMPNNRFLAERTGGTYSTLKVQPAELEDSGVYFCASSQFLAVNQETQYFGPGTRLLVL.

The count of this clone is one. The rearrangement links TRBV29-1 to TRBJ2-7; no firm D call. Trimming left V 0 bases short and J 0 bases short, with 12 bases between. Germline V lookup: CDR1 SQVTM, CDR2 ANQGSEA. The CDR3 runs 15 residues. The CDR3 is CSVEEADSLSYEQYF. The CDR3 DNA is TGCAGCGTTGAAGAGGCCGACTCCCTCTCCTACGAGCAGTACTTC.

V usage is TRBV9 and J usage is TRBJ2-2, with 7 bases identical to TRBD1. J was trimmed by 3 bases and V by 4 bases; bases with no gene match: 9. From germline, CDR1 is SGDLS and CDR2 YYNGEE. This CDR3 has 16 amino acids. The CDR3 protein is CASSMLQGPYTGELFF. For the CDR3, the DNA is TGTGCCAGCAGCATGCTACAGGGGCCTTACACCGGGGAGCTGTTTTTT.

J is TRBJ2-5 and V is TRBV28, with TRBD1 identical over 10 bases. The CDR3 consists of 16 residues. CDR1 and CDR2 (germline): MDHEN, SYDVKM. V lost 6 bases and J lost 1; bases outside the gene matches: 8. The CDR3 DNA is TGTGCCAGCAGAGACTGGGACAGGGGAACCCAAGAGACCCAGTACTTC. Its translation: CASRDWDRGTQETQYF.

This chain connects TRBV5-1 to TRBJ2-3; maybe TRBD1 (6 bases). CDR1 and CDR2 (germline): SGHRS, YFSETQ. With 1 base removed from V and 2 bases from J, the gap between germline ends came to 8 bases. This CDR3 region has 14 residues. CDR3 sequence (DNA): TGCGCCAGCAGCTTGTACAGGGACACAGATACGCAGTATTTT. As protein: CASSLYRDTDTQYF. Combining the CDR3 with reference TRBV5-1 and TRBJ2-3 gives the whole variable domain KAGVTQTPRYLIKTRGQQVTLSCSPISGHRSVSWYQQTPGQGLQFLFEYFSETQRNKGNFPGRFSGRQFSNSRSEMNVSTLELGDSALYLCASSLYRDTDTQYFGPGTRLTVL.

The rearrangement uses TRBV3-1 (or the pseudogene TRBV3-2) and TRBJ1-2; no reliable D call. Looked up from germline, CDR1 is LGHDT and CDR2 is YNNKEL (reference sequence). V was shortened by 5 bases and J by 6 bases, with 19 bases between the two germline ends. The CDR3 sequence is 15 residues long. CDR3 region: CASSSRAGRLDGYTF. The CDR3 DNA reads as TGTGCCAGCAGCTCCCGAGCGGGCAGGTTGGATGGCTACACCTTC.

The V call is TRBV9, the J call TRBJ1-4, with D possibly matching TRBD1 (5 bases). Germline V gene data show CDR1 as SGDLS and CDR2 as YYNGEE. This CDR3 has 15 amino acids. Trimming left V 3 bases short and J 8 bases short, with 17 bases between. This CDR3 reads CASSAYRSGAEKLFF. DNA for the CDR3: TGTGCCAGCAGCGCATACAGGTCAGGAGCCGAAAAACTGTTTTTT.

This sequence joins TRBV28 and TRBJ2-7; 11 positions agree with TRBD2. Per the germline V gene, CDR1 is MDHEN and CDR2 is SYDVKM. The V gene end was trimmed by 6 bases and the J gene end by 7 bases; junction bases not matched to a gene: 11. The CDR3 consists of 15 residues. CDR3 nucleotide sequence: TGTGCCAGCAGCCCGGTGGGACTAGCGGAGGGGGAGCAGTACTTC. Amino acid sequence: CASSPVGLAEGEQYF.

The count of this clone is one. V gene TRBV7-9 combines with J gene TRBJ2-3; 10 nucleotides match TRBD2. From germline, CDR1 is SEHNR and CDR2 FQNEAQ (reference sequence). Trimming removed 6 bases from V and 7 bases from J; junction bases left unmatched: 7. CDR3 size: 14 residues. In DNA form, the CDR3 reads TGTGCCAGCAGGGACGGGACTAGCGTCAATACGCAGTATTTT. This translates into CASRDGTSVNTQYF.

The V gene is TRBV28, the J gene TRBJ1-4, with D perhaps matching TRBD1 (5 bases). This CDR3 spans 14 amino acids. Trimming removed 6 bases at V and 1 base at J, with 9 bases between. Germline CDR1 and CDR2: MDHEN and SYDVKM. The CDR3: CASSSGETNEKLFF. In nucleotides, the CDR3 is TGTGCCAGCAGCTCGGGGGAAACTAATGAAAAACTGTTTTTT.

V usage is TRBV3-1 (or the pseudogene TRBV3-2) and J usage is TRBJ1-1; D not certain. The CDR3 consists of 14 residues. V was trimmed by 3 bases and J by 6 bases, leaving 14 bases between them. Germline CDR1 and CDR2: LGHDT and YNNKEL (reference sequence). The CDR3 region has the DNA TGTGCCAGCAGCCAGGGCGCGGGTATCGCTGAAGCTTTCTTT. It codes for CASSQGAGIAEAFF.

This chain uses TRBV6-9 with TRBJ1-2, with D unresolved. Germline V lookup: CDR1 MNHGY, CDR2 SVAAGI. The CDR3 sequence is 11 residues long. The V and J ends lost 4 bases and 6 bases respectively, with 6 bases between them. This chain's CDR3 is CASSFPDGYTF. The CDR3 nucleotides are TGTGCCAGCAGTTTTCCGGATGGCTACACCTTC.

This rearrangement joins TRBV11-2 to TRBJ1-3; maybe TRBD1 (6 bases). The CDR3 is made up of 13 amino acids. Germline V gene data show CDR1 as SGHAT and CDR2 as FQNNGV. The V gene lost 7 bases and the J gene lost 4 bases, with 11 bases spanning the gap. CDR3 sequence reads: CASTPTGGNTIYF. In nucleotides, the CDR3 is TGTGCCAGCACCCCGACAGGCGGAAACACCATATATTTT.

The table lists this clone with a count of one. The CDR3 here is CASSIAQGVQPQHF. The CDR3 bases are TGTGCCAGTAGTATTGCGCAGGGGGTTCAGCCCCAGCATTTT. The chain combines TRBV19 with TRBJ1-5, with TRBD1 matching over 7 bases. V shed 3 bases, J shed 6 bases, and the junction held 5 bases outside the gene matches. CDR1 LNHDA and CDR2 SQIVND come from the germline V gene (reference sequence). CDR3 length equals 14 residues.

This clone was seen once. V is TRBV7-3 and J is TRBJ1-2; 12 bases map to TRBD1. Trimming took 5 bases from V and 8 from J; bases not matched to a gene: 9. Germline CDR1 is SGHTA and CDR2 is FQGTGA. The length of the CDR3 is 15 residues. The CDR3 here is CASSLGTGGAGGYTF. CDR3 nucleotide sequence: TGTGCCAGCAGCCTAGGGACAGGGGGCGCCGGGGGCTACACCTTC.

The V call is TRBV28, the J call TRBJ2-4; 7 bases line up with TRBD1. CDR1 MDHEN and CDR2 SYDVKM come from the germline V gene. The CDR3 has 15 residues. The junction had 12 bases not matched to a gene; V was cut back by 4 bases and J by 9 bases. The DNA for the CDR3 is TGTGCCAGCAGTTCCCTAAAGCCAGGGGGTAGCATTCAGTACTTC. Protein: CASSSLKPGGSIQYF.

The chain is built from TRBV7-3 and TRBJ2-5, with D possibly TRBD1 on 5 matching bases. The CDR3 runs to 13 residues. V was cut by 2 bases and J by 5 bases, with 9 bases left in between. The germline V gene encodes CDR1 SGHTA and CDR2 FQGTGA. CDR3 region: CASSLAKGETQYF. As DNA, the CDR3 is TGTGCCAGCAGCTTAGCCAAGGGGGAGACCCAGTACTTC.

The J gene is TRBJ1-1, the V gene TRBV25-1; D may be TRBD1 (6 bases). Germline V gene lookup returns CDR1 MGHDK and CDR2 SYGVNS. CDR3 length equals 13 residues. Trimming shortened V by 7 bases and J by 1 base, and 10 bases separated the two germline ends. The chain's CDR3 is CASIQQGNTEAFF. Here the CDR3 DNA reads TGTGCCAGCATCCAACAGGGGAACACTGAAGCTTTCTTT.

This chain joins TRBV19 and TRBJ2-2; 8 nucleotides line up with TRBD2. The length of the CDR3 is 14 residues. CDR1 is LNHDA and CDR2 is SQIVND in the germline V gene (reference sequence). Unmatched junction bases numbered 3, after V lost 5 bases and J lost 4 bases. This chain's CDR3 is CASSVAGLTGELFF. The CDR3 nucleotides read TGTGCCAGTAGTGTAGCGGGACTCACCGGGGAGCTGTTTTTT. Together with reference TRBV19 and TRBJ2-2, the CDR3 gives the full variable domain: DGGITQSPKYLFRKEGQNVTLSCEQNLNHDAMYWYRQDPGQGLRLIYYSQIVNDFQKGDIAEGYSVSREKKESFPLTVTSAQKNPTAFYLCASSVAGLTGELFFGEGSRLTVL.

This clone was seen once. The J gene is TRBJ2-7, the V gene TRBV18; 7 bases line up with TRBD2. J gave up 4 bases and V 2 bases, and 14 bases lay outside the gene matches. The CDR3 contains 17 residues. Germline V CDR1 and CDR2: KGHSH, LQKENI. The CDR3 sequence is CASSPSSPLAGNYEQYF. Here the CDR3 DNA reads TGTGCCAGCTCACCATCCTCCCCTTTAGCGGGTAATTACGAGCAGTACTTC.

The chain has TRBV2 and TRBJ2-7; D gene ambiguous. Trimming took off 5 bases at V and 2 bases at J, with 4 bases between the two ends. Germline CDR1 and CDR2: SNHLY and FYNNEI. This CDR3 comprises 11 residues. CDR3 sequence reads: CASSSAYEQYF. CDR3 coding DNA: TGTGCCAGCAGTAGCGCCTACGAGCAGTACTTC.

A word on this clone: Relative to the germline gene, one junction end is altered; a read error may explain this. The chain links TRBV3-1 (or the pseudogene TRBV3-2) to TRBJ1-5; D unresolved. This CDR3 region has 15 residues. CDR1 and CDR2 from the germline V gene are LGHDT and YNNKEL (reference sequence). The CDR3 DNA is TGTGCCAGCAGCGAAGAAGGCGGGCAGAATCAGCCCCAGCATTTT. Translated: CASSEEGGQNQPQHF.

The J gene is TRBJ2-4, the V gene TRBV7-9; 9 bases line up with TRBD1. The CDR3 has 14 residues. Unmatched junction bases numbered 5, after V lost 2 bases and J lost 9 bases. Germline values: CDR1 SEHNR, CDR2 FQNEAQ (reference sequence). CDR3 protein: CASSLWDRASIQYF. The DNA for the CDR3 is TGTGCCAGCAGCTTATGGGACAGGGCTAGCATTCAGTACTTC.

This clone was seen only a few times. This specimen includes other DNA sequences encoding the same CDR3. The genes are TRBV19 and TRBJ1-6; 8 bases line up with TRBD1. The V gene's germline CDR1 is LNHDA and CDR2 SQIVND (reference sequence). The V segment lost 7 bases and the J segment 7 bases; nucleotides outside the gene matches: 3. This CDR3 contains 13 residues. CDR3: CASNDRGNSPLHF. CDR3 coding DNA: TGTGCCAGTAATGACAGGGGCAATTCACCCCTCCACTTT.